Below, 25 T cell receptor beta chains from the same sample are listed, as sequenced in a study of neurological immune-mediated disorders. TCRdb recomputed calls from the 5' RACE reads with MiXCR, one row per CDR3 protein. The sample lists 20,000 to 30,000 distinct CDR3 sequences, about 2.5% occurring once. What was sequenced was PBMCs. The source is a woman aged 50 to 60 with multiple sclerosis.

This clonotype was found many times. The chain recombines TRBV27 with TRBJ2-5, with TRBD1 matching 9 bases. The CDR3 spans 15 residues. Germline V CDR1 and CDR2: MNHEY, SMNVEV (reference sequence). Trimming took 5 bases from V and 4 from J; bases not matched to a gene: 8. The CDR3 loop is CASSVQGAVGETQYF. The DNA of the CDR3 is TGTGCCAGCAGTGTACAGGGGGCGGTTGGAGAGACCCAGTACTTC.

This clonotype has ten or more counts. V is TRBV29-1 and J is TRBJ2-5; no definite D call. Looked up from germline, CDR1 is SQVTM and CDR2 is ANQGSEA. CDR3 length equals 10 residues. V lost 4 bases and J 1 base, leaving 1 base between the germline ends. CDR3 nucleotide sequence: TGCAGCGTTGTCCAAGAGACCCAGTACTTC. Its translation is CSVVQETQYF.

CDR3 bases: TGTGCCATCAGTGACTGGGGGGCAGGGGGCACAGATACGCAGTATTTT. It is translated as CAISDWGAGGTDTQYF. The gene calls are TRBV10-3 and TRBJ2-3; D is perhaps TRBD1 or TRBD2 (6 bases each). This CDR3 is built from 16 residues. Trimming cost V 3 bases and J 1 base, with 14 bases left between them. From germline, CDR1 is ENHRY and CDR2 SYGVKD.

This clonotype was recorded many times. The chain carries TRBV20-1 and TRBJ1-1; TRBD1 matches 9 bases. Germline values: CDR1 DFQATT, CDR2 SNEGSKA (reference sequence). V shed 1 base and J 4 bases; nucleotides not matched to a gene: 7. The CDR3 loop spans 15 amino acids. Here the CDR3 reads CSARVLGQGFTEAFF. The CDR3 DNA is TGCAGTGCTAGAGTACTGGGACAGGGCTTCACTGAAGCTTTCTTT.

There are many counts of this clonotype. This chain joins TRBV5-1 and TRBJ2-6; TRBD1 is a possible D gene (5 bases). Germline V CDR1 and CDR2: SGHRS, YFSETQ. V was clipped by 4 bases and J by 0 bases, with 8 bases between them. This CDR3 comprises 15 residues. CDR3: CASSIRDSGANVLTF. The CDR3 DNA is TGCGCCAGCAGCATCAGGGACTCTGGGGCCAACGTCCTGACTTTC.

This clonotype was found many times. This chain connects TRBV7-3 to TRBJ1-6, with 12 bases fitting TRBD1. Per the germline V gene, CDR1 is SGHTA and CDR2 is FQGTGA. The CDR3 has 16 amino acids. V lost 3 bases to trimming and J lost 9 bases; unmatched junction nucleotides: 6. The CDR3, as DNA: TGTGCCAGCAGCTTCCGAGGGACAGGGGGCGCTTCACCCCTCCACTTT. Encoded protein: CASSFRGTGGASPLHF.

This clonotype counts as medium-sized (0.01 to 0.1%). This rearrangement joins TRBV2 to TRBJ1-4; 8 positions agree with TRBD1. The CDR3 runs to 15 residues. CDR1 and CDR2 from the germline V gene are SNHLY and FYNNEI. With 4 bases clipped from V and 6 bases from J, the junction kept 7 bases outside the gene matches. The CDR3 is CASSGQTGVDEKLFF. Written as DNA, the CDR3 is TGTGCCAGCAGTGGACAGACAGGGGTGGATGAAAAACTGTTTTTT.

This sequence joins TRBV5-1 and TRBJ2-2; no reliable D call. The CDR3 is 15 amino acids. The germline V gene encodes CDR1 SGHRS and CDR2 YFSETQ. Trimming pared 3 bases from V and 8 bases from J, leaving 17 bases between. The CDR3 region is CASSWASNGMGELFF. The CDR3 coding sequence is TGCGCCAGCAGCTGGGCCTCCAACGGAATGGGGGAGCTGTTTTTT.

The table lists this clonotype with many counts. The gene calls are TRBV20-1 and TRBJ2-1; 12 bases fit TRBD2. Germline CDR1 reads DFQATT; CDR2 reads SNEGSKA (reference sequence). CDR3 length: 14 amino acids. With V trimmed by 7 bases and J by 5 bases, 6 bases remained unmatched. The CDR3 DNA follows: TGCAGTGTCCAGACTAGCGGGGGCCACAATGAGCAGTTCTTC. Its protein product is CSVQTSGGHNEQFF.

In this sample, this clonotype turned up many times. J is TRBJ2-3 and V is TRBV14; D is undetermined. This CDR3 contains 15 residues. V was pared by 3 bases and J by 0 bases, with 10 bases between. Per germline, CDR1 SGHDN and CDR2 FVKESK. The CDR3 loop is CASSQQLASTDTQYF. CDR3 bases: TGTGCCAGCAGCCAGCAGCTTGCTAGCACAGATACGCAGTATTTT.

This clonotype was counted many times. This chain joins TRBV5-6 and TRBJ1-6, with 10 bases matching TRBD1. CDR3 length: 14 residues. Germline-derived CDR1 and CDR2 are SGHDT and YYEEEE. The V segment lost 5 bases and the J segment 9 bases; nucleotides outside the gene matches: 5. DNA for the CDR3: TGTGCCAGCAGAACCGGGACAGGGGCTTCACCCCTCCACTTT. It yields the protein CASRTGTGASPLHF.

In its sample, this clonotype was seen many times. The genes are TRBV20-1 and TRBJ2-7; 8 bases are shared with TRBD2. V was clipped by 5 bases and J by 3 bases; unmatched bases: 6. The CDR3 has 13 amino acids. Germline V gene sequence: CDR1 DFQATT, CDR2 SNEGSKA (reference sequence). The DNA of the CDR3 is TGCAGTGCTGGACACGGGACTAGCTACGAGCAGTACTTC. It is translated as CSAGHGTSYEQYF.

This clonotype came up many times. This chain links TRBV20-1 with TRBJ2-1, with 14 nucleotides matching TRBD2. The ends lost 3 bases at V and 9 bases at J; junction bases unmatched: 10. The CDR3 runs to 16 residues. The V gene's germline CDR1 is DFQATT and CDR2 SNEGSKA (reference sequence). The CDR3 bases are TGCAGTGCTAGTTGGTTGGGGACTAGCGGGAGAGGTGAGCAGTTCTTC. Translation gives CSASWLGTSGRGEQFF.

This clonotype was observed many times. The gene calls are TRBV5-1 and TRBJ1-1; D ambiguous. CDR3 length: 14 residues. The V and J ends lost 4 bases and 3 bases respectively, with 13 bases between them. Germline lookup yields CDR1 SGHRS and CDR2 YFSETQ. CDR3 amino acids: CASSKNVRDTEAFF. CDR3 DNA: TGCGCCAGCAGCAAGAATGTCCGAGACACTGAAGCTTTCTTT.

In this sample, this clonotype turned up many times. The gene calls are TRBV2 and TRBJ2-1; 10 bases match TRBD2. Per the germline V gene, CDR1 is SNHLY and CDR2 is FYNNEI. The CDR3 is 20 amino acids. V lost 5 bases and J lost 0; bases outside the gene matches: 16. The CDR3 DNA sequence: TGTGCCAGCAGTCCAGCCGGGACTAGCGTTAGACACTCCTCCTACAATGAGCAGTTCTTC. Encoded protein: CASSPAGTSVRHSSYNEQFF.

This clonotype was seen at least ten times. This CDR3 reads CASSADRGLQETQYF. The CDR3, as DNA: TGCGCCAGCAGCGCCGACAGGGGCCTCCAAGAGACCCAGTACTTC. The chain combines TRBV5-1 with TRBJ2-5; 8 positions match TRBD1. Trimming cost V 4 bases and J 1 base; bases outside gene matches: 6. The CDR3 consists of 15 residues. Germline V gene lookup returns CDR1 SGHRS and CDR2 YFSETQ. Complete variable domain (other parts from reference TRBV5-1 and TRBJ2-5): KAGVTQTPRYLIKTRGQQVTLSCSPISGHRSVSWYQQTPGQGLQFLFEYFSETQRNKGNFPGRFSGRQFSNSRSEMNVSTLELGDSALYLCASSADRGLQETQYFGPGTRLLVL.

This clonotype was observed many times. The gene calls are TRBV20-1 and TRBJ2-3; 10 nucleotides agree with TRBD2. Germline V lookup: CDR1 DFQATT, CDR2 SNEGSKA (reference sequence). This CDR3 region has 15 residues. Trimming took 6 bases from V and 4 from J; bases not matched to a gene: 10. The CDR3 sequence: CSAPTSGVGADTQYF. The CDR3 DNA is TGCAGTGCCCCAACTAGCGGGGTCGGGGCAGATACGCAGTATTTT.

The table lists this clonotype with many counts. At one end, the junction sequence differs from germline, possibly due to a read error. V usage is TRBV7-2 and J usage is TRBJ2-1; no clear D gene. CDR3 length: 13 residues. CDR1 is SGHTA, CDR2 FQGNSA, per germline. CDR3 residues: CASSLGRSNKQFF. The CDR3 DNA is TGTGCCAGCAGCTTAGGTAGAAGCAATAAGCAGTTCTTC. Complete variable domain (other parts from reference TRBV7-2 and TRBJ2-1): GAGVSQSPSNKVTEKGKDVELRCDPISGHTALYWYRQSLGQGLEFLIYFQGNSAPDKSGLPSDRFSAERTGGSVSTLTIQRTQQEDSAVYLCASSLGRSNKQFFGPGTRLTVL.

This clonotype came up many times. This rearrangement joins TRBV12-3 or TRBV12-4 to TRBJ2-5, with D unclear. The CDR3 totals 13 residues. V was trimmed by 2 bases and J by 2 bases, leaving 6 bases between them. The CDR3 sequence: CASSLPGQETQYF. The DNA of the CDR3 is TGTGCCAGCAGTTTACCAGGACAAGAGACCCAGTACTTC.

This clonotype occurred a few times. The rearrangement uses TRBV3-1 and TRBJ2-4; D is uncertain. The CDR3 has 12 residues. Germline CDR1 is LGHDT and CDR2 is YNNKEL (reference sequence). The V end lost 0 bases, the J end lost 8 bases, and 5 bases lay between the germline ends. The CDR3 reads CASSQDYDIQYF. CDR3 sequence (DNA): TGTGCCAGCAGCCAAGATTACGACATTCAGTACTTC.

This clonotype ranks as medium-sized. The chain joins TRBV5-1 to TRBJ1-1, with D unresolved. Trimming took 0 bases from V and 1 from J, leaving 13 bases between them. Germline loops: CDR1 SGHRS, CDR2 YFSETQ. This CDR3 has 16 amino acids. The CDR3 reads CASSLGQTHKNTEAFF. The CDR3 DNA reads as TGCGCCAGCAGCTTGGGCCAGACACACAAGAACACTGAAGCTTTCTTT.

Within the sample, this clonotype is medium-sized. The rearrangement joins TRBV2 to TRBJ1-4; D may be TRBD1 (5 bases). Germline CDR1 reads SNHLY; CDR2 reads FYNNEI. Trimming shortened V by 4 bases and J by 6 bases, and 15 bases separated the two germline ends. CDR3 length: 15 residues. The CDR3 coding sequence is TGTGCCAGCAGTGCCGACGGCCTCAGGGATGAAAAACTGTTTTTT. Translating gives CASSADGLRDEKLFF. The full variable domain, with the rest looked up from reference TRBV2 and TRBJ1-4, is EPEVTQTPSHQVTQMGQEVILRCVPISNHLYFYWYRQILGQKVEFLVSFYNNEISEKSEIFDDQFSVERPDGSNFTLKIRSTKLEDSAMYFCASSADGLRDEKLFFGSGTQLSVL.

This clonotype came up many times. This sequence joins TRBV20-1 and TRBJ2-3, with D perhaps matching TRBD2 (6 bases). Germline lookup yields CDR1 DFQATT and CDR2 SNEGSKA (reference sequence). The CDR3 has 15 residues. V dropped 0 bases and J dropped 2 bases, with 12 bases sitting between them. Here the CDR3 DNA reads TGCAGTGCTAGAGAAGGACGGACTATCACAGATACGCAGTATTTT. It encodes CSAREGRTITDTQYF.

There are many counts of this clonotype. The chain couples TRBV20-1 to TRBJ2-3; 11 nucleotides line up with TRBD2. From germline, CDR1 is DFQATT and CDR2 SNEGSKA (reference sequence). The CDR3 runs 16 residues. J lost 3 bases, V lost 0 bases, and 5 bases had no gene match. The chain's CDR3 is CSARDVASGRTDTQYF. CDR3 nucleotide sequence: TGCAGTGCTAGAGATGTGGCTAGCGGGAGGACAGATACGCAGTATTTT.

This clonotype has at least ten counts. For the CDR3, the DNA is TGTGCCAGCAGCCCGGACAGGGTCTATGGCTACACCTTC. This gives the protein CASSPDRVYGYTF. The genes are TRBV7-6 and TRBJ1-2; 8 bases align to TRBD1. The V gene's germline CDR1 is SGHVS and CDR2 FNYEAQ. V shed 5 bases, J shed 4 bases, and the junction held 3 bases outside the gene matches. The CDR3 is 13 residues long. The full variable domain, its missing parts supplied by reference TRBV7-6 and TRBJ1-2, is GAGVSQSPRYKVTKRGQDVALRCDPISGHVSLYWYRQALGQGPEFLTYFNYEAQQDKSGLPNDRFSAERPEGSISTLTIQRTEQRDSAMYRCASSPDRVYGYTFGSGTRLTVV.